This T cell receptor beta chain was obtained from a study of T cell responses to AZD1222 COVID-19 vaccine. Germline lookup yields CDR1 LNHNV and CDR2 YYDKDF (reference sequence). The CDR3 is 12 amino acids. The V end was cut by 5 bases, the J end by 7 bases, with 12 bases between. Study-wide findings and caveats: Donors were largely white British and mainly female; clonal diversity was possibly underestimated.

TCRdb's copy holds only in-frame clones and misses some; the assay was immunoSEQ multiplex PCR. This sample has about 73,000 clones, with around 82% found just once. As regards this clone: Its antigen is as yet unknown.

Specimen: peripheral blood, collected 28 days after the second AZD1222 dose. The TCR originated in an adult who received the AZD1222 COVID-19 vaccine. The J gene is TRBJ2-7, the V gene TRBV15, with D perhaps matching TRBD2 (5 bases). The CDR3: CATSRRRGEQYF. The CDR3 coding sequence is TGTGCCACCAGCCGACGTCGAGGGGAGCAGTACTTC.